A single sample is the source of the 8 T cell receptor beta chains below, sequenced in a study of blood T cell repertoires in COVID-19. The table came from immunoSEQ multiplex PCR; TCRdb's copy has only in-frame clones and leaves some out. Found here are roughly 100,000 clones, roughly 85% of them singletons; the top ten hold approximately 2%. The sequencing sample was made of peripheral blood. All receptors derive from a man aged 45-60 years with active COVID-19.

For this clone: Other DNA sequences in the same sample also yield this CDR3. DNA of the CDR3: TGCGCCAGCAGCTTGGGACAGGGTAATTCACCCCTCCACTTT. It translates to CASSLGQGNSPLHF. The J gene is TRBJ1-6, the V gene TRBV5-1, with 7 bases fitting TRBD1. The length of the CDR3 is 14 residues. Trimming cost V 0 bases and J 6 bases; bases outside gene matches: 0. Germline V gene data show CDR1 as SGHRS and CDR2 as YFSETQ.

The chain combines TRBV30 with TRBJ2-1; D not resolved. CDR1 is GTSNPN and CDR2 is SVGIG in the germline V gene (reference sequence). This CDR3 region has 15 residues. Trimming cost V 3 bases and J 6 bases, with 18 bases left between them. The CDR3 loop reads CAWRPRFQAPNEQFF. As DNA, the CDR3 is TGTGCCTGGAGACCCCGGTTCCAGGCCCCCAATGAGCAGTTCTTC. Combining the CDR3 with reference TRBV30 and TRBJ2-1 gives the whole variable domain SQTIHQWPATLVQPVGSPLSLECTVEGTSNPNLYWYRQAAGRGLQLLFYSVGIGQISSEVPQNLSASRPQDRQFILSSKKLLLSDSGFYLCAWRPRFQAPNEQFFGPGTRLTVL.

This clone was picked up a small number of times. J is TRBJ2-1 and V is TRBV7-9; D is perhaps TRBD2 (5 bases). Trimming shortened V by 8 bases and J by 5 bases, and 19 bases separated the two germline ends. Per the germline V gene, CDR1 is SEHNR and CDR2 is FQNEAQ (reference sequence). The CDR3 is made up of 15 amino acids. The CDR3, as DNA: TGTGCCAGCTGTCTTACCAAGGGCGGGCACAATGAGCAGTTCTTC. This codes for CASCLTKGGHNEQFF.

CDR3 DNA: TGTGCCAGTAGTACCCGCGACAGGGGGCGCGAAAAACTGTTTTTT. It translates to CASSTRDRGREKLFF. The rearrangement links TRBV19 to TRBJ1-4; 10 nucleotides agree with TRBD1. The V segment lost 4 bases and the J segment 8 bases; nucleotides outside the gene matches: 7. The CDR3 is made up of 15 amino acids. Germline V gene sequence: CDR1 LNHDA, CDR2 SQIVND (reference sequence).

The rearrangement uses TRBV5-1 and TRBJ2-7; a possible D gene is TRBD2 (5 bases). Germline V lookup: CDR1 SGHRS, CDR2 YFSETQ. There are 14 residues in the CDR3. The V end was cut by 3 bases, the J end by 0 bases, with 10 bases between. CDR3 coding DNA: TGCGCCAGCAGCTGGACTGGATTCTCCTACGAGCAGTACTTC. It encodes CASSWTGFSYEQYF.

The chain couples TRBV7-2 to TRBJ2-3, with D hard to call. The length of the CDR3 is 14 residues. The germline V gene encodes CDR1 SGHTA and CDR2 FQGNSA. Trimming pared 7 bases from V and 0 bases from J, leaving 11 bases between. In DNA, the CDR3 is TGTGCCAGCACACGAGATTCTAGCACAGATACGCAGTATTTT. This gives the protein CASTRDSSTDTQYF.

This chain joins TRBV19 and TRBJ2-7, with TRBD2 identical over 14 bases. This CDR3 contains 15 residues. From germline, CDR1 is LNHDA and CDR2 SQIVND (reference sequence). J lost 5 bases, V lost 5 bases, and 5 bases had no gene match. The CDR3, as DNA: TGTGCCAGTAGTGTCGGGACTAGCGGGGGAAACGAGCAGTACTTC. It yields the protein CASSVGTSGGNEQYF.

This chain links TRBV3-1 (or the pseudogene TRBV3-2) with TRBJ1-6, with 8 bases aligning to TRBD1. The CDR3 is 19 residues long. Trimming at V came to 4 bases and at J to 0 bases, leaving 11 bases not matched to a gene. The germline V gene has CDR1 LGHDT and CDR2 YNNKEL (reference sequence). CDR3 sequence: CASSRASTGVVSYNSPLHF. As DNA, the CDR3 is TGTGCCAGCAGCCGCGCCTCGACAGGGGTTGTCTCCTATAATTCACCCCTCCACTTT.